This entry concerns a single T cell receptor (beta chain). Its specificity is unknown. This entry belongs to a study of cytomegalovirus exposure and HLA in healthy donors. Findings of the study overall: TRBV6-2, TRBV6-3 and other indistinguishable V segments were excluded. Specific recognition of CMV antigens was confirmed in vitro for three chains (all CMV-associated).

Researchers ran the PCR with 60 Vbeta and 13 Jbeta primers. Data came from immunoSEQ multiplex PCR; TCRdb stores just in-frame clones and leaves some out. The table lists roughly 200,000 clones, with under 6.5% in the top ten. V trimming: 8 bases; J trimming: 5 bases; junction bases outside the gene matches: 17. Germline V gene data show CDR1 as MNHNY and CDR2 as SVGAGI (reference sequence). This CDR3 is built from 16 residues. This sequence joins TRBV6-6 and TRBJ1-2; TRBD1 matches at 7 bases. Material for sequencing was PBMCs. This sequence was found in a man aged 30 to 45 in good health and CMV-seronegative. The CDR3 bases are TGTGCCAGCCACGAAAGTGGGACAGCCACATTATATGGCTACACCTTC. Protein: CASHESGTATLYGYTF.